This is a list of T cell receptor beta chains from one sample in a study of cytomegalovirus exposure and HLA in healthy donors. Repertoires were generated with immunoSEQ multiplex PCR, while TCRdb's copy carries only in-frame clones and drops some. The sample includes 70,000 to 95,000 clones, under 95% of them seen just once. Material: PBMCs. Receptor source: a woman in her 30s in good health and CMV-seronegative. The CDR3 runs from the conserved cysteine through the conserved F or W. Each record gives: J gene, clone size, D gene, V gene, CDR3 DNA, CDR3 protein. The D gene is left open where the match is weak. Part of the rows lack a size; the others show once, few, many or a class for expanded clones.

TRBJ2-5,.,.,TRBV5-1,TGCGCCAGCAGCTCCGGGATCGCAAAAGAGACCCAGTACTTC,CASSSGIAKETQYF
TRBJ2-1,.,.,TRBV30,TGTGCCTGGAGTGTGGGCGGGACTTACAATGAGCAGTTCTTC,CAWSVGGTYNEQFF
TRBJ2-2,.,TRBD1,TRBV19,TGTGCCAGTGGGGAAACAGGGGGCACCGGGGAGCTGTTTTTT,CASGETGGTGELFF
TRBJ2-3,.,.,TRBV30,TGTGCCTGGAGTGTAAAGGGGGCAGATACGCAGTATTTT,CAWSVKGADTQYF
TRBJ1-2,.,.,TRBV5-4,TGTGCCAGCAGCTTAAATAGGGGGGGAAACTATGGCTACACCTTC,CASSLNRGGNYGYTF
TRBJ2-5,.,TRBD1,TRBV5-1,TGCGCCAGCAGCCAGCGGGACAGGGGCGAGACCCAGTACTTC,CASSQRDRGETQYF
TRBJ1-2,.,.,TRBV7-2,TGTGCCAGCAGACCGGGGGAGGGAGGCTATGGCTACACCTTC,CASRPGEGGYGYTF
TRBJ1-2,few,.,TRBV5-1,TGCGCCAGCAGCCCCCACCAGCGAGCTCTCGGTGACTATGGCTACACCTTC,CASSPHQRALGDYGYTF
TRBJ1-1,.,.,TRBV28,TGTGCCAGCAGTAACCTACAGGAGAACACTGAAGCTTTCTTT,CASSNLQENTEAFF
TRBJ2-5,.,TRBD2,TRBV4-1,TGCGCCAGCAGCCAAGGTCCTGTAGCGGGACCCCAAGAGACCCAGTACTTC,CASSQGPVAGPQETQYF
TRBJ2-3,.,TRBD2,TRBV4-2,TGTGCCAGCAGCCAAGAAGGGACTAGCGCTAAAGATACGCAGTATTTT,CASSQEGTSAKDTQYF
TRBJ2-7,.,TRBD1,TRBV25-1,TGTGCCAGCAGTGACTCCGGGACAGGGTTCTACGAGCAGTACTTC,CASSDSGTGFYEQYF
TRBJ2-2,.,TRBD2,TRBV5-6,TGTGCCAGCAGCTCGGGGACTAGCGGGAGGGCCCGGTACACCGGGGAGCTGTTTTTT,CASSSGTSGRARYTGELFF
TRBJ2-1,.,TRBD2,TRBV7-3,TGTGCCAGCAGCTCCCGACTAGCGGGAGCCAATGAGCAGTTCTTC,CASSSRLAGANEQFF
TRBJ1-5,.,.,TRBV6-6,TGTGCCAGCAGTTACACCGGGGAAAGCAATCAGCCCCAGCATTTT,CASSYTGESNQPQHF
TRBJ2-2,.,.,TRBV5-1,TGCGCCAGCAGCTTATTGAGCACCGGGGAGCTGTTTTTT,CASSLLSTGELFF
TRBJ1-2,.,.,TRBV28,TGTGCCAGCAGTTTAGTTGGACAGCTCGTCTATGGCTACACCTTC,CASSLVGQLVYGYTF
TRBJ2-5,.,.,TRBV28,TGTGCCAGCAGCAAGACAGGTCAAGAGACCCAGTACTTC,CASSKTGQETQYF
TRBJ1-2,.,TRBD1,TRBV30,TGTGCCTGGAACGGACAGGGGAGCTATGGCTACACCTTC,CAWNGQGSYGYTF
TRBJ2-3,.,.,TRBV5-1,TGCGCCAGCAGCTTGATCTCGGGAGGCACAGATACGCAGTATTTT,CASSLISGGTDTQYF